One and the same sample provided the 18 T cell receptor beta chains below, sequenced in a study of blood T cell repertoires in COVID-19. The protocol was immunoSEQ multiplex PCR, while the TCRdb copy is restricted to in-frame clones and leaves out a portion. The sample gives some 300,000 clones, 90% of which show up once; about 4.2% is in the top ten. Sequencing used PBMCs or T cells enriched from blood (not recorded which). The source of these receptors is a woman under 40 who had been exposed to COVID-19.

The J gene is TRBJ1-1, the V gene TRBV7-8, with TRBD1 as a possible D gene (5 bases). Germline loops: CDR1 SGHVS, CDR2 FQNEAQ. Trimming cost V 5 bases and J 1 base, with 8 bases left between them. The CDR3 runs 13 residues. The CDR3: CASSRTQNTEAFF. The CDR3 DNA is TGTGCCAGCAGCAGGACACAGAACACTGAAGCTTTCTTT.

The gene calls are TRBV5-1 and TRBJ1-1; 8 nucleotides line up with TRBD1. Looked up from germline, CDR1 is SGHRS and CDR2 is YFSETQ. CDR3 length: 15 residues. The junction had 6 bases not matched to a gene; V was cut back by 4 bases and J by 1 base. The DNA of the CDR3 is TGCGCCAGCAGCCCAGGGGGCGCAGGGAACACTGAAGCTTTCTTT. Protein: CASSPGGAGNTEAFF.

The chain recombines TRBV14 with TRBJ2-3; 7 nucleotides align to TRBD1. Trimming took 1 base from V and 3 from J; bases not matched to a gene: 7. Germline V CDR1 and CDR2: SGHDN, FVKESK. The CDR3 length is 16 residues. The CDR3 DNA sequence: TGTGCCAGCAGCCAAGGCGTGGGACAGATTACAGATACGCAGTATTTT. Amino acids: CASSQGVGQITDTQYF.

The J gene is TRBJ1-2, the V gene TRBV19; unclear D gene. CDR3 length equals 16 residues. The V end lost 3 bases, the J end lost 4 bases, and 18 bases lay between the germline ends. Germline V gene lookup returns CDR1 LNHDA and CDR2 SQIVND (reference sequence). As DNA, the CDR3 is TGTGCCAGTAGTATCGCCGGGAAGCTCCCGTCCTATGGCTACACCTTC. Its protein is CASSIAGKLPSYGYTF.

The V gene is TRBV2, the J gene TRBJ2-7; D uncertain. The V end lost 5 bases, the J end lost 2 bases, and 7 bases lay between the germline ends. The CDR3 runs 12 residues. The germline V gene has CDR1 SNHLY and CDR2 FYNNEI. The CDR3 loop reads CASSQDTYEQYF. The CDR3 DNA reads as TGTGCCAGCAGTCAAGACACCTACGAGCAGTACTTC. The variable domain in full, completed from reference TRBV2 and TRBJ2-7, reads EPEVTQTPSHQVTQMGQEVILRCVPISNHLYFYWYRQILGQKVEFLVSFYNNEISEKSEIFDDQFSVERPDGSNFTLKIRSTKLEDSAMYFCASSQDTYEQYFGPGTRLTVT.

The chain uses TRBV7-3 and TRBJ1-1; 8 positions agree with TRBD1. This CDR3 contains 14 residues. Germline values: CDR1 SGHTA, CDR2 FQGTGA. V shed 2 bases, J shed 3 bases, and the junction held 2 bases outside the gene matches. Here the CDR3 DNA reads TGTGCCAGCAGCTTACAGGGGGCGGACACTGAAGCTTTCTTT. Protein: CASSLQGADTEAFF.

The chain has TRBV13 and TRBJ1-5; tentatively, D is TRBD1 (5 bases). Trimming took off 2 bases at V and 7 bases at J, with 9 bases between the two ends. CDR3 length: 13 residues. Germline CDR1 reads PRHDT; CDR2 reads FYEKMQ (reference sequence). In nucleotides, the CDR3 is TGTGCCAGCAGCTTAACTCAGGGACAGCCCCAGCATTTT. Protein sequence: CASSLTQGQPQHF.

The V call is TRBV5-4, the J call TRBJ2-3; a possible D gene is TRBD2 (5 bases). V shed 0 bases and J shed 3 bases, with 14 bases lying between them. CDR3 length: 16 amino acids. The germline V gene has CDR1 SGHNT and CDR2 YYREEE (reference sequence). The CDR3 DNA is TGTGCCAGCAGCTTGGCGAGGACTGGGGTTACAGATACGCAGTATTTT. Protein product: CASSLARTGVTDTQYF.

The gene calls are TRBV4-1 and TRBJ1-1; TRBD1 matches 7 bases. The CDR3 covers 14 residues. J gave up 2 bases and V 5 bases, and 5 bases lay outside the gene matches. In germline, CDR1 is MGHRA, CDR2 YSYEKL. The CDR3 DNA sequence: TGCGCCAGCAGCACCAGACAGGGAAACACTGAAGCTTTCTTT. Its translation is CASSTRQGNTEAFF.

This clone was seen once. CDR3 sequence: CASGTGGTEAFF. CDR3 DNA: TGTGCCAGCGGGACAGGGGGCACTGAAGCTTTCTTT. The V gene is TRBV19, the J gene TRBJ1-1; TRBD1 matches at 11 bases. The V gene's germline CDR1 is LNHDA and CDR2 SQIVND (reference sequence). With V trimmed by 9 bases and J by 4 bases, 1 base remained unmatched. The CDR3 contains 12 residues.

This clone was seen a single time. The V and J genes are TRBV4-3 and TRBJ1-2; 7 nucleotides match TRBD1. This CDR3 is 15 amino acids long. The germline V gene has CDR1 LGHNA and CDR2 YSLEER. The J segment lost 8 bases and the V segment lost 0 bases, leaving 9 bases of the junction unmatched. The chain's CDR3 is CASSQDRKAGGGYTF. DNA of the CDR3: TGCGCCAGCAGCCAAGATAGGAAGGCAGGGGGGGGCTACACCTTC.

This clone was seen only once. This chain joins TRBV5-4 and TRBJ2-7; possibly TRBD1 for D (5 bases). This CDR3 comprises 14 residues. Trimming removed 4 bases at V and 2 bases at J, with 13 bases between. Germline CDR1 SGHNT, CDR2 YYREEE (reference sequence). Here the CDR3 DNA reads TGTGCCAGCAGCCCCCGGACAAAACCCTACGAGCAGTACTTC. It translates to CASSPRTKPYEQYF.

The CDR3 nucleotides are TGTGCCACCAGGCCCACGGGACAGAATTACAATGAGCAGTTCTTC. It is translated as CATRPTGQNYNEQFF. The chain joins TRBV24-1 to TRBJ2-1; 7 positions match TRBD1. CDR3 size: 15 residues. The V gene end was trimmed by 7 bases and the J gene end by 4 bases; junction bases not matched to a gene: 9. Germline V CDR1 and CDR2: KGHDR, SFDVKD.

CDR3 sequence reads: CATSREYGGYGNTEAFF. The CDR3 bases are TGTGCCACCAGCAGAGAGTACGGGGGATATGGGAACACTGAAGCTTTCTTT. The chain couples TRBV15 to TRBJ1-1; TRBD1 is a possible D gene (5 bases). Germline V gene lookup returns CDR1 LNHNV and CDR2 YYDKDF (reference sequence). V shed 0 bases and J shed 1 base, with 15 bases lying between them. The CDR3 consists of 17 residues.

J is TRBJ2-3 and V is TRBV9; D perhaps matches TRBD2 (6 bases). Trimming stripped 10 bases from V and 1 base from J, with 16 bases between. In germline, CDR1 is SGDLS, CDR2 YYNGEE. The CDR3 totals 14 residues. The CDR3 protein is CASCRERGTDTQYF. DNA for the CDR3: TGTGCCTCCTGCCGGGAGCGCGGCACAGATACGCAGTATTTT.

There are a few counts of this clone. The chain couples TRBV3-1 (or the pseudogene TRBV3-2) to TRBJ2-6; the D gene is possibly TRBD2 (6 bases). Looked up from germline, CDR1 is LGHDT and CDR2 is YNNKEL (reference sequence). The CDR3 runs 16 residues. V was shortened by 1 base and J by 1 base, with 8 bases between the two germline ends. This CDR3 is CASSQVRGSGANVLTF. In DNA, the CDR3 is TGTGCCAGCAGCCAAGTACGGGGGTCTGGGGCCAACGTCCTGACTTTC.

This clone occurred a few times. The chain employs TRBV9 and TRBJ1-6; the D gene is possibly TRBD1 (6 bases). Trimming took off 0 bases at V and 6 bases at J, with 10 bases between the two ends. The CDR3 is 15 residues long. In germline, CDR1 is SGDLS, CDR2 YYNGEE. CDR3 loop: CASSVVGGGNSPLHF. In DNA form, the CDR3 reads TGTGCCAGCAGCGTAGTAGGGGGTGGTAATTCACCCCTCCACTTT.

This clone was observed once. The chain carries TRBV24-1 and TRBJ2-3; 9 nucleotides match TRBD1. V lost 4 bases and J lost 2; bases outside the gene matches: 6. The CDR3 is made up of 16 amino acids. The V gene's germline CDR1 is KGHDR and CDR2 SFDVKD. This chain's CDR3 is CATSDQGQGLTDTQYF. The DNA of the CDR3 is TGTGCCACCAGTGACCAGGGACAGGGCCTCACAGATACGCAGTATTTT.